Listed here are 13 T cell receptor beta chains from one sample, sequenced in a study of CD8+ T cells in alopecia areata. The treatment here: oral pan-JAK inhibitor, 5-10 mg twice daily. Isolated RNA was reverse transcribed into cDNA used as the sequencing template. Profiled with immunoSEQ multiplex PCR; TCRdb holds only in-frame clones, not every one. Found here are about 270,000 clones, approximately 60% of them singletons; the top ten hold 0.93%. Sequencing was performed on CD4+ T cells sorted from blood, taken around week 54, from a patient treated with tofacitinib. The receptors stem from a human donor with alopecia areata.

The rearrangement joins TRBV29-1 to TRBJ2-1; maybe TRBD1 (6 bases). The V gene's germline CDR1 is SQVTM and CDR2 ANQGSEA. V lost 6 bases to trimming and J lost 8 bases, with 20 bases between them. The CDR3 is 14 amino acids. As DNA, the CDR3 is TGCAGCGTCAACCGACAGGTGTCGTTTGATGAGCAGTTCTTC. It codes for CSVNRQVSFDEQFF.

CDR3 in DNA: TGTGCCAGCTCACCGGAGGGAACCGAGCAGTACTTC. Its protein is CASSPEGTEQYF. The chain is built from TRBV18 and TRBJ2-7; D might be TRBD2 (6 bases). CDR3 size: 12 residues. V dropped 3 bases and J dropped 6 bases, with 9 bases sitting between them. Germline V gene lookup returns CDR1 KGHSH and CDR2 LQKENI.

This clone came up a few times. The chain links TRBV7-9 to TRBJ2-3; D perhaps matches TRBD2 (6 bases). V was trimmed by 5 bases and J by 5 bases, leaving 20 bases between them. The CDR3 runs to 16 residues. The germline gives CDR1 SEHNR, CDR2 FQNEAQ (reference sequence). CDR3 in amino acids: CASSQPGGKNEDTQYF. The DNA for the CDR3 is TGTGCCAGCAGCCAACCCGGAGGGAAAAATGAAGATACGCAGTATTTT.

Many counts were recorded for this clone. CDR3 coding DNA: TGTGCCAGCAGCCACAATGAAAAACTGTTTTTT. Translation gives CASSHNEKLFF. This chain joins TRBV14 and TRBJ1-4; D gene ambiguous. CDR3 length: 11 amino acids. Germline V CDR1 and CDR2: SGHDN, FVKESK. Deletions cut 3 bases from V and 5 bases from J, with 1 base between.

This chain joins TRBV4-2 and TRBJ2-3; the D gene is possibly TRBD1 (5 bases). Trimming shortened V by 1 base and J by 2 bases, and 16 bases separated the two germline ends. The CDR3 spans 17 residues. Germline CDR1 is LGHNA and CDR2 is YNFKEQ. CDR3 residues: CASSQGRQYDHTDTQYF. The CDR3 DNA follows: TGTGCCAGCAGCCAAGGGCGACAGTACGACCACACAGATACGCAGTATTTT.

The chain employs TRBV6-6 and TRBJ1-2; tentatively, D is TRBD1 (6 bases). V was trimmed by 0 bases and J by 4 bases, leaving 9 bases between them. This CDR3 is 14 amino acids long. The germline gives CDR1 MNHNY, CDR2 SVGAGI (reference sequence). CDR3 coding DNA: TGTGCCAGCAGTTACTCGAAGGGGGGCTATGGCTACACCTTC. Translation gives CASSYSKGGYGYTF.

This clone occurred once. The chain recombines TRBV18 with TRBJ1-5, with D possibly matching TRBD1 (5 bases). CDR3 size: 16 residues. Germline V gene sequence: CDR1 KGHSH, CDR2 LQKENI. The V gene lost 1 base and the J gene lost 5 bases, with 15 bases spanning the gap. The CDR3 spells CASSPRDARYDQPQHF. Written as DNA, the CDR3 is TGTGCCAGCTCACCACGGGACGCTCGATACGATCAGCCCCAGCATTTT.

For this clone: One end of the junction varies from germline; a read error may be responsible. The chain joins TRBV30 to TRBJ1-2; TRBD1 is a possible D gene (6 bases). The CDR3 extends over 8 amino acids. Germline V gene data show CDR1 as GTSNPN and CDR2 as SVGIG (reference sequence). The CDR3 region is CATQGLAF. In DNA, the CDR3 is TGTGCCACACAGGGTTTAGCCTTC.

This chain links TRBV7-2 with TRBJ1-5; weak D call: TRBD1 (5 bases). The CDR3 runs to 15 residues. V was shortened by 0 bases and J by 6 bases, with 12 bases between the two germline ends. Germline CDR1 SGHTA, CDR2 FQGNSA. This CDR3 is CASSLAGGVGQPQHF. CDR3 bases: TGTGCCAGCAGCTTAGCGGGGGGGGTCGGTCAGCCCCAGCATTTT.

The chain combines TRBV5-5 with TRBJ2-2, with D uncertain. Germline CDR1 SGHKS, CDR2 YYEKEE (reference sequence). Trimming removed 4 bases from V and 6 bases from J, with 7 bases in between. The CDR3 has 12 residues. CDR3: CASSPSSGELFF. The CDR3 DNA reads as TGTGCCAGCAGCCCCAGTTCCGGGGAGCTGTTTTTT.

This chain connects TRBV13 to TRBJ1-6; 9 positions match TRBD1. CDR1 is PRHDT, CDR2 FYEKMQ, per germline (reference sequence). The V gene end was trimmed by 5 bases and the J gene end by 0 bases; junction bases not matched to a gene: 11. This CDR3 region has 19 residues. The DNA of the CDR3 is TGTGCCAGCAGCCATACAGGGGGCGGACGGAGCTCCTATAATTCACCCCTCCACTTT. Its translation: CASSHTGGGRSSYNSPLHF.

J is TRBJ1-4 and V is TRBV6-5; no definite D call. CDR3 size: 14 residues. Germline CDR1 is MNHEY and CDR2 is SVGAGI. Trimming cost V 5 bases and J 8 bases, with 15 bases left between them. The CDR3 DNA is TGTGCCAGCAGTCCGGACCCCATGGGCGAAAAACTGTTTTTT. This encodes CASSPDPMGEKLFF.

A few counts support this clone. This sequence joins TRBV6-6 and TRBJ1-1, with TRBD1 as a possible D gene (5 bases). The length of the CDR3 is 13 residues. Trimming removed 7 bases from V and 5 bases from J, with 14 bases in between. In germline, CDR1 is MNHNY, CDR2 SVGAGI (reference sequence). CDR3 bases: TGTGCCAGCAACCTGCCGGGGGGGACTGAAGCTTTCTTT. Its protein product is CASNLPGGTEAFF.